Listed here are 2 T cell receptor beta chains from one sample, sequenced in a study of vaccination effects on CD4 cells after COVID-19 (dated by TCRdb to about 2022). After less than 13 days of culture, CD4+ T cells were isolated with the EasySep CD4+ T cell isolation kit. Two doses of either the BNT162b2 or the mRNA-1273 mRNA SARS-CoV-2 vaccine were administered to participants. Their antigens remain unidentified. Preparation of the library involved the immunoSEQ multiplex PCR assay. The table was pulled from immuneACCESS by TCRdb, which kept in-frame rearrangements only. Such tables lose some clones; where checked, under half of the loss comes from unresolved V genes, and the rest has no known cause. This sample is represented by approximately 47,000 clones; about 70% of them were singletons. Of the sample, 6.5% to 8.5% falls within the top ten clones. Sequenced here: CD4+ T cells from PBMCs cultured without peptide, sampled after COVID-19 vaccination. These receptors all come from a human donor who received a COVID-19 vaccine.

This sequence joins TRBV5-1 and TRBJ2-1; 14 bases line up with TRBD2. From germline, CDR1 is SGHRS and CDR2 YFSETQ. Unmatched junction bases numbered 5, after V lost 4 bases and J lost 5 bases. The CDR3 has 16 residues. The CDR3 DNA sequence: TGCGCCAGCAGCCCAAAGGGACTAGCGGGAGACAATGAGCAGTTCTTC. It encodes CASSPKGLAGDNEQFF.

The V and J genes are TRBV30 and TRBJ1-2; the D gene is possibly TRBD1 (6 bases). The CDR3 extends over 13 amino acids. V was clipped by 1 base and J by 0 bases, with 6 bases between them. CDR1 and CDR2 (germline): GTSNPN, SVGIG (reference sequence). CDR3 coding DNA: TGTGCCTGGAGTGACAGGGCTAACTATGGCTACACCTTC. Its protein is CAWSDRANYGYTF.